The 22 T cell receptor beta chains below all came from one sample that was sequenced in a study of beta chain features in type 1 diabetes. Every isolated RNA sample was fully reverse transcribed, so sequencing captured expressed TCRB transcripts. TCRdb keeps only in-frame clones here, not all; method: immunoSEQ multiplex PCR. The top ten hold about 0.025% of the sample, which has 900,000 or so clones, roughly a sixth seen once. Source material: naive CD4+ T cells from blood. The receptors derive from a woman aged 18-29 years in good health.

This clone has just a few counts. This rearrangement joins TRBV14 to TRBJ1-1, with D uncertain. The CDR3 totals 13 residues. CDR1 and CDR2 from the germline V gene are SGHDN and FVKESK. Trimming shortened V by 2 bases and J by 2 bases, and 6 bases separated the two germline ends. CDR3 protein: CASSQTENTEAFF. The CDR3, as DNA: TGTGCCAGCAGCCAAACAGAAAACACTGAAGCTTTCTTT.

The CDR3 reads CASSVPGADTQYF. The CDR3 region has the DNA TGTGCCAGCAGCGTACCGGGGGCAGATACGCAGTATTTT. The V call is TRBV9, the J call TRBJ2-3, with D possibly TRBD2 on 6 matching bases. Per germline, CDR1 SGDLS and CDR2 YYNGEE. Trimming cost V 1 base and J 4 bases, with 7 bases left between them. The CDR3 contains 13 residues.

This clone was detected a few times. The chain recombines TRBV28 with TRBJ2-4; 12 bases line up with TRBD2. V shed 3 bases, J shed 3 bases, and the junction held 3 bases outside the gene matches. Germline V gene sequence: CDR1 MDHEN, CDR2 SYDVKM. This CDR3 spans 16 amino acids. CDR3: CASSFRTSGNKNIQYF. CDR3 nucleotide sequence: TGTGCCAGCAGTTTTAGGACTAGCGGGAACAAAAACATTCAGTACTTC.

This clone has a handful of counts. The chain is built from TRBV7-9 and TRBJ2-5, with D possibly being TRBD2 (6 bases). The V gene lost 5 bases and the J gene lost 1 base, with 17 bases spanning the gap. The CDR3 has 16 amino acids. Per germline, CDR1 SEHNR and CDR2 FQNEAQ (reference sequence). The chain's CDR3 is CASSPRDSLTQETQYF. Written as DNA, the CDR3 is TGTGCCAGCAGCCCGCGGGACTCCTTAACCCAAGAGACCCAGTACTTC.

This clone was observed a few times. V and J are TRBV7-9 and TRBJ2-7; D may be TRBD2 (6 bases). The CDR3 covers 14 residues. Trimming took 5 bases from V and 0 from J, leaving 11 bases between them. Germline lookup yields CDR1 SEHNR and CDR2 FQNEAQ (reference sequence). The CDR3, as DNA: TGTGCCAGCAGCCCCCAGGGAGGCTCCTACGAGCAGTACTTC. It yields the protein CASSPQGGSYEQYF. Filled out from reference TRBV7-9 and TRBJ2-7, the complete variable domain reads DTGVSQNPRHKITKRGQNVTFRCDPISEHNRLYWYRQTLGQGPEFLTYFQNEAQLEKSRLLSDRFSAERPKGSFSTLEIQRTEQGDSAMYLCASSPQGGSYEQYFGPGTRLTVT.

The gene calls are TRBV25-1 and TRBJ2-1; 11 positions match TRBD1. The V segment lost 6 bases and the J segment 2 bases; nucleotides outside the gene matches: 6. The length of the CDR3 is 16 residues. Germline V gene data show CDR1 as MGHDK and CDR2 as SYGVNS. The CDR3 sequence is CASRTVDRGPYNEQFF. The CDR3 nucleotides are TGTGCCAGCAGGACTGTGGACAGGGGGCCCTACAATGAGCAGTTCTTC.

In its sample, this clone was seen a few times. The chain has TRBV6-5 and TRBJ1-1, with 7 bases aligning to TRBD1. With V trimmed by 6 bases and J by 0 bases, 4 bases remained unmatched. The germline V gene encodes CDR1 MNHEY and CDR2 SVGAGI. The CDR3 totals 14 residues. The CDR3 DNA reads as TGTGCCAGCAGCGTGGGACAGTTGAACACTGAAGCTTTCTTT. Protein sequence: CASSVGQLNTEAFF.

This clone has only a few counts. CDR3 sequence reads: CASMTPGLAGGAADTQYF. The CDR3 DNA is TGCGCCAGCATGACGCCGGGACTAGCGGGAGGTGCAGCAGATACGCAGTATTTT. The chain combines TRBV10-2 with TRBJ2-3; 15 nucleotides align to TRBD2. The CDR3 sequence is 18 residues long. V trimming: 7 bases; J trimming: 4 bases; junction bases outside the gene matches: 12. Looked up from germline, CDR1 is WSHSY and CDR2 is SAAADI.

This clone was picked up a small number of times. The V gene is TRBV15, the J gene TRBJ2-5; D call uncertain. The CDR3 loop spans 14 amino acids. Trimming cost V 0 bases and J 4 bases, with 9 bases left between them. Looked up from germline, CDR1 is LNHNV and CDR2 is YYDKDF (reference sequence). CDR3 DNA: TGTGCCACCAGCAGAGATAGGGCGGTAGAGACCCAGTACTTC. Its translation: CATSRDRAVETQYF.

This clone turned up a few times. Distinct nucleotide sequences in the sample also encode this CDR3. The chain has TRBV7-2 and TRBJ2-7; D unclear. V shed 4 bases and J shed 1 base, with 8 bases lying between them. This CDR3 has 13 amino acids. The germline V gene has CDR1 SGHTA and CDR2 FQGNSA. In DNA, the CDR3 is TGTGCCAGCAGCTCCCGAGGATCCTACGAGCAGTACTTC. Its protein product is CASSSRGSYEQYF.

Concerning this clone itself: This sample includes further DNA sequences coding for the same CDR3. J is TRBJ2-2 and V is TRBV18, with no clear D. V was cut by 3 bases and J by 6 bases, with 8 bases left in between. CDR3 length: 13 amino acids. Per germline, CDR1 KGHSH and CDR2 LQKENI. CDR3 in DNA: TGTGCCAGCTCACCGGACGGCGCCGGGGAGCTGTTTTTT. It is translated as CASSPDGAGELFF.

In its sample, this clone was seen once. J is TRBJ2-1 and V is TRBV18; possibly TRBD1 or TRBD2 for D (5 bases each). This CDR3 has 17 amino acids. Germline V CDR1 and CDR2: KGHSH, LQKENI. V lost 2 bases to trimming and J lost 1 base, with 15 bases between them. The CDR3 nucleotides are TGTGCCAGCTCACCATTCATCGGGACCGGATCCTACAATGAGCAGTTCTTC. It specifies CASSPFIGTGSYNEQFF.

This chain uses TRBV6-5 with TRBJ2-5; no clear D gene. V was clipped by 0 bases and J by 7 bases, with 15 bases between them. The CDR3 has 15 amino acids. Looked up from germline, CDR1 is MNHEY and CDR2 is SVGAGI. CDR3 sequence (DNA): TGTGCCAGCAGTTACTCGATAAACAAGATGGGGACCCAGTACTTC. As protein: CASSYSINKMGTQYF.

J is TRBJ1-4 and V is TRBV7-6; 7 bases match TRBD1. The CDR3 covers 16 residues. CDR1 SGHVS and CDR2 FNYEAQ come from the germline V gene. V lost 8 bases to trimming and J lost 7 bases; unmatched junction nucleotides: 16. CDR3 in DNA: TGTGCCAGCGGATACGAAGCAGGGGGGCGTCCTGAAAAACTGTTTTTT. Translation gives CASGYEAGGRPEKLFF. Filled out from reference TRBV7-6 and TRBJ1-4, the complete variable domain reads GAGVSQSPRYKVTKRGQDVALRCDPISGHVSLYWYRQALGQGPEFLTYFNYEAQQDKSGLPNDRFSAERPEGSISTLTIQRTEQRDSAMYRCASGYEAGGRPEKLFFGSGTQLSVL.

J is TRBJ2-3 and V is TRBV4-3; unclear D gene. From germline, CDR1 is LGHNA and CDR2 YSLEER. Trimming pared 3 bases from V and 1 base from J, leaving 11 bases between. This CDR3 spans 15 amino acids. The CDR3 DNA is TGCGCCAGCAGCCACCGCGGAGCCCGCACAGATACGCAGTATTTT. This sequence encodes CASSHRGARTDTQYF.

This chain links TRBV6-5 with TRBJ2-3; D unclear. V lost 0 bases to trimming and J lost 6 bases, with 13 bases between them. The CDR3 has 15 amino acids. Germline lookup yields CDR1 MNHEY and CDR2 SVGAGI. CDR3 nucleotide sequence: TGTGCCAGCAGTTACTCACCTACCGGTCGGGATACGCAGTATTTT. Translation gives CASSYSPTGRDTQYF.

The CDR3 DNA is TGTGCCAGCTCAGGGGGCGAGGACACTGAAGCTTTCTTT. Its translation: CASSGGEDTEAFF. The chain combines TRBV18 with TRBJ1-1, with D tentatively TRBD1 (6 bases). Trimming took off 5 bases at V and 3 bases at J, with 10 bases between the two ends. Germline CDR1 is KGHSH and CDR2 is LQKENI. The CDR3 is made up of 13 amino acids.

This clone showed up just a few times. The V gene is TRBV19, the J gene TRBJ2-5; D remains unclear. Germline assignment: CDR1 LNHDA and CDR2 SQIVND (reference sequence). The V end lost 5 bases, the J end lost 0 bases, and 10 bases lay between the germline ends. The CDR3 runs to 14 residues. The DNA of the CDR3 is TGTGCCAGTAGTCCCCAGCCGTACCAAGAGACCCAGTACTTC. This sequence encodes CASSPQPYQETQYF.

The sample holds a few counts of this clone. The J gene is TRBJ1-1, the V gene TRBV4-3; 8 nucleotides agree with TRBD1. V was pared by 4 bases and J by 3 bases, with 4 bases of the junction left unmatched. Looked up from germline, CDR1 is LGHNA and CDR2 is YSLEER. The CDR3 covers 14 residues. The CDR3 region is CASSPGGADTEAFF. The CDR3 DNA reads as TGCGCCAGCAGCCCAGGGGGCGCCGACACTGAAGCTTTCTTT.

The table lists this clone with a few counts. J is TRBJ1-2 and V is TRBV6-5, with TRBD1 matching over 7 bases. Trimming removed 5 bases from V and 9 bases from J; junction bases left unmatched: 6. The germline gives CDR1 MNHEY, CDR2 SVGAGI. This CDR3 is built from 12 residues. The DNA of the CDR3 is TGTGCCAGCAGTCTCCGGACAGGCAGCTACACCTTC. Its translation: CASSLRTGSYTF.

The rearrangement uses TRBV6-1 and TRBJ2-5; 11 bases match TRBD2. Germline CDR1 and CDR2: MNHNS and SASEGT. This CDR3 is 16 amino acids long. The V and J ends lost 4 bases and 2 bases, in that order; junction bases with no gene match: 6. CDR3 protein: CASSGVAGGPQETQYF. The CDR3, as DNA: TGTGCCAGCAGTGGTGTAGCGGGAGGGCCACAAGAGACCCAGTACTTC.

This clone was seen only a few times. The CDR3: CASSQPDHSGDTQYF. The CDR3 DNA is TGTGCCAGCAGCCAGCCGGACCACTCGGGAGATACGCAGTATTTT. The V and J genes are TRBV4-2 and TRBJ2-3; D remains ambiguous. The CDR3 contains 15 residues. Germline CDR1 LGHNA, CDR2 YNFKEQ. V lost 3 bases and J 5 bases, leaving 15 bases between the germline ends.